This TCR beta chain derives from a study of metastatic and nonmetastatic thyroid tumors. Study background: Repertoire comparisons spanned blood and tumor or nodule tissue from malignant and benign thyroid patients.

As originally analysed: In papillary thyroid cancer, a distant-metastasis classifier was built using CDR3 differences across clinicopathological groups. TCRdb re-called clones via MiXCR from the PCR reads. These V and J calls rely on TCRdb rather than the paper's analysis. The table includes tens of thousands of clones, less than 20% detected once. The V and J ends lost 5 bases and 6 bases, in that order; junction bases with no gene match: 5. The length of the CDR3 is 15 residues. Germline V lookup: CDR1 LNHNV, CDR2 YYDKDF (reference sequence). Patients were all untreated before their thyroid surgery. In its sample, this clone was seen many times.

The chain couples TRBV15 to TRBJ2-2, with 11 bases matching TRBD1. The clonotype was recovered from a female donor with papillary thyroid cancer or a benign thyroid nodule (not recorded which). Some clones in this sample may be carry-over from other donors' samples. Sample: tumor tissue. CDR3 in DNA: TGTGCCACCAGCCCTAGGACAGGGGGCCCCGGGGAGCTGTTTTTT. Amino acid sequence: CATSPRTGGPGELFF.